A selection of T cell receptor beta chains follows, all from one sample in a study of blood T cell repertoires in COVID-19. The method was immunoSEQ multiplex PCR; TCRdb's version includes in-frame clones alone and lacks a portion of them. The sample includes around 60,000 clones, 80% to 85% of them seen just once. The sample consisted of peripheral blood. The source is a woman aged 80 or over with active or convalescent COVID-19. The conserved cysteine and the conserved F or W are not part of the CDR3 here. The D gene is left open where the match is weak.

J gene,V gene,D gene,CDR3 protein
TRBJ1-5,TRBV6-6,.,ASSYVPGDQPQH
TRBJ1-1,TRBV7-2,.,ASSSQGGNTEAF
TRBJ2-3,TRBV5-8,.,ASSLLSGPSTDTQY
TRBJ2-2,TRBV7-2,TRBD2,ASSWLAGESTGELF
TRBJ1-5,TRBV6-5,TRBD1,ASSRDRTNQPQH
TRBJ1-2,TRBV19,.,ASSIDRVYGYT
TRBJ1-2,TRBV28,.,ATHSGQGFYGYT
TRBJ2-3,TRBV5-1,TRBD1,ASSQTGELDTQY
TRBJ1-2,TRBV2,.,ASSEVQGGYGYT
TRBJ1-1,TRBV6-6,TRBD1,ASSQTGVRANTEAF
TRBJ2-7,TRBV5-4,.,ASSLNREHEQY
TRBJ1-2,TRBV6-5,.,ASGGDVGYGYT
TRBJ1-5,TRBV6-1,.,ASSEAGGQPQH
TRBJ2-2,TRBV5-6,TRBD1,ASSSYGTVTGELF
TRBJ2-7,TRBV6-2/TRBV6-3,.,ASSYMDTSYEQY
TRBJ1-4,TRBV7-2,.,ASSVGGPFNEKLF
TRBJ2-5,TRBV3-1/TRBV3-2,TRBD2,ASREGRGKETQY
TRBJ1-5,TRBV7-2,.,ASSLARESSQH
TRBJ2-2,TRBV24-1,.,ATSVTGGTGELF
TRBJ1-1,TRBV5-4,.,ASSLEQTNTEAF
TRBJ1-6,TRBV9,.,ASSVAPGLGDSPLH
TRBJ1-2,TRBV7-2,.,ASSLAFLLSGYT
TRBJ1-5,TRBV2,TRBD1,ASETGGGDQPQH
TRBJ1-6,TRBV7-2,.,ATHLGRGNNSPLH
TRBJ2-1,TRBV4-1,TRBD1,ASSQLQGFYNEQF
TRBJ1-2,TRBV7-9,TRBD1,ASSLGTGGRYGYT
TRBJ1-2,TRBV4-3,.,ASSHASTGKGYT
TRBJ2-7,TRBV19,TRBD2,ASSILADSSYEQY
TRBJ2-1,TRBV10-3,.,AISDPLLYFDNEQF
TRBJ1-6,TRBV3-1/TRBV3-2,TRBD1,ASSRAGGQGFYSPLH
TRBJ1-1,TRBV28,TRBD1,ASRLTGTTF
TRBJ2-7,TRBV7-2,.,ASSLGSYGEAYEQY
TRBJ1-1,TRBV11-3,TRBD1,ASSRDSQSNTEAF
TRBJ1-2,TRBV29-1,.,SVEFAGHGYT
TRBJ1-3,TRBV6-1,.,ASSESRVYTIY
TRBJ1-2,TRBV7-9,.,ASSIVGGYGYT
TRBJ2-4,TRBV7-9,TRBD1,ASSLEDRARNIQY
TRBJ1-5,TRBV28,.,ASSPGAAVRPQH
TRBJ2-5,TRBV28,.,ASSPGPAGETQY
TRBJ1-5,TRBV2,.,ATRGGSPNQPQH
TRBJ1-3,TRBV5-1,.,ASSFGGSGNTIY
TRBJ2-3,TRBV9,TRBD2,ASSSRLAGGPADTQY
TRBJ2-7,TRBV7-2,TRBD1,ASSFDRGGEQY
TRBJ1-2,TRBV9,TRBD1,ASSPGQGSGYT
TRBJ1-1,TRBV6-2/TRBV6-3,TRBD1,ASSTGDRGWTEAF
TRBJ2-1,TRBV6-5,TRBD1,ASRGTGPNYNEQF
TRBJ2-1,TRBV7-6,.,ASSLLMGANEQF
TRBJ1-4,TRBV7-8,.,ASSLVVPGKDEKLF
TRBJ2-3,TRBV25-1,.,ASSQGLPTDTQY
TRBJ2-2,TRBV7-3,.,ASSLKQGGTGELF
TRBJ2-7,TRBV6-2/TRBV6-3,.,ASSYSGTWITYEQY